A single sample is the source of the 17 T cell receptor beta chains below, sequenced in a study of cytomegalovirus exposure and HLA in healthy donors. TCRdb's table, derived via immunoSEQ multiplex PCR, lists solely in-frame clones and lacks some. The sample lists over 150,000 clones, about 90% seen once, with around 3% in the top ten. Sequencing was performed on PBMCs. These receptors originate from a woman between 18 and 30 years old in good health and CMV-seropositive.

This chain uses TRBV6-5 with TRBJ2-7; 9 positions agree with TRBD2. The CDR3 is made up of 15 amino acids. Trimming cost V 3 bases and J 2 bases; bases outside gene matches: 5. From germline, CDR1 is MNHEY and CDR2 SVGAGI. CDR3 residues: CASSYKGGRAYEQYF. The CDR3 DNA follows: TGTGCCAGCAGTTATAAGGGCGGGAGGGCCTACGAGCAGTACTTC.

The chain has TRBV7-2 and TRBJ1-1, with no clear D. The germline CDR1 and CDR2 sequences are SGHTA and FQGNSA. This CDR3 has 15 residues. V lost 1 base and J lost 4, with 13 bases in between. CDR3 sequence reads: CASSLDRRWATEAFF. CDR3 in DNA: TGTGCCAGCAGCTTAGACAGAAGGTGGGCCACTGAAGCTTTCTTT.

The chain recombines TRBV6-4 with TRBJ2-1; 14 nucleotides match TRBD2. Per germline, CDR1 MRHNA and CDR2 SNTAGT. The CDR3 totals 15 residues. J gave up 7 bases and V 6 bases, and 5 bases lay outside the gene matches. CDR3 DNA sequence: TGTGCCAGCAGCACCGGGACTAGCGGGAGTAATGAGCAGTTCTTC. Its translation is CASSTGTSGSNEQFF.

The chain recombines TRBV28 with TRBJ2-3; 8 positions match TRBD2. The CDR3 sequence is 16 residues long. V lost 1 base and J lost 0; bases outside the gene matches: 3. Germline CDR1 reads MDHEN; CDR2 reads SYDVKM. The CDR3 is CASSLSAGGSTDTQYF. The CDR3 DNA is TGTGCCAGCAGTTTATCGGCGGGAGGAAGCACAGATACGCAGTATTTT.

The J gene is TRBJ1-4, the V gene TRBV2, with D uncertain. CDR3 length: 14 amino acids. V lost 1 base and J lost 8, with 11 bases in between. CDR1 and CDR2 from the germline V gene are SNHLY and FYNNEI. The CDR3 DNA reads as TGTGCCAGCAGTGAAGAGGAGGTACAAGAAAAACTGTTTTTT. Amino acids: CASSEEEVQEKLFF.

This clone was seen just once. The J gene is TRBJ2-1, the V gene TRBV7-6; 9 nucleotides align to TRBD1. V trimming: 4 bases; J trimming: 8 bases; junction bases outside the gene matches: 6. The CDR3 totals 14 residues. Germline assignment: CDR1 SGHVS and CDR2 FNYEAQ. Here the CDR3 reads CASSSSGTGYEQFF. In DNA form, the CDR3 reads TGTGCCAGCAGCTCCTCCGGGACAGGGTATGAGCAGTTCTTC.

This clone came up once. The V and J genes are TRBV5-1 and TRBJ1-2; 10 bases are a match to TRBD1. The CDR3 contains 13 residues. Germline V gene lookup returns CDR1 SGHRS and CDR2 YFSETQ. V lost 3 bases, J lost 5 bases, and 1 base stayed unmatched. The CDR3 loop is CASSWDRGYGYTF. Written as DNA, the CDR3 is TGCGCCAGCAGCTGGGACAGGGGATATGGCTACACCTTC.

The chain recombines TRBV6-5 with TRBJ2-3; TRBD2 is a possible D gene (5 bases). Germline lookup yields CDR1 MNHEY and CDR2 SVGAGI. This CDR3 has 15 residues. V was trimmed by 0 bases and J by 2 bases, leaving 9 bases between them. In DNA form, the CDR3 reads TGTGCCAGCAGTTACTCAAGCGGTCCCACAGATACGCAGTATTTT. Protein product: CASSYSSGPTDTQYF.

V gene TRBV5-1 combines with J gene TRBJ1-1; possible D gene TRBD1, 6 bases. Germline CDR1 SGHRS, CDR2 YFSETQ. There are 11 residues in the CDR3. V was cut by 3 bases and J by 11 bases, with 11 bases left in between. The CDR3 DNA reads as TGCGCCAGCAGCTCCAGGGGTTGGGCTTTCTTT. Translation: CASSSRGWAFF. The full variable domain, completed using reference TRBV5-1 and TRBJ1-1, is KAGVTQTPRYLIKTRGQQVTLSCSPISGHRSVSWYQQTPGQGLQFLFEYFSETQRNKGNFPGRFSGRQFSNSRSEMNVSTLELGDSALYLCASSSRGWAFFGQGTRLTVV.

The chain links TRBV5-6 to TRBJ1-3, with D unresolved. Looked up from germline, CDR1 is SGHDT and CDR2 is YYEEEE. The germline V and J ends were trimmed by 4 bases and 2 bases, with 16 bases remaining between them. This CDR3 is built from 16 residues. CDR3 bases: TGTGCCAGCAGCGCCCTAGGTAATTGGGCTGGAAACACCATATATTTT. Translating gives CASSALGNWAGNTIYF.

This chain uses TRBV7-2 with TRBJ2-5; TRBD2 might be the D (5 bases). Per germline, CDR1 SGHTA and CDR2 FQGNSA. Trimming pared 4 bases from V and 2 bases from J, leaving 8 bases between. This CDR3 is built from 13 residues. The CDR3 loop reads CASSSGMQETQYF. The CDR3 bases are TGTGCCAGCAGCTCGGGGATGCAAGAGACCCAGTACTTC.

The CDR3 loop reads CASSLLSGGDNEQFF. DNA for the CDR3: TGTGCCAGCAGCTTACTTAGCGGGGGGGACAATGAGCAGTTCTTC. The J gene is TRBJ2-1, the V gene TRBV7-2; TRBD2 aligns across 11 bases. Germline CDR1 and CDR2: SGHTA and FQGNSA. The junction had 2 bases not matched to a gene; V was cut back by 2 bases and J by 5 bases. This CDR3 has 15 residues.

This chain connects TRBV28 to TRBJ1-1, with D possibly being TRBD1 (5 bases). The CDR3 length is 15 residues. V lost 6 bases, J lost 0 bases, and 14 bases lay in between. Germline-derived CDR1 and CDR2 are MDHEN and SYDVKM. The CDR3: CASRGEQGVNTEAFF. For the CDR3, the DNA is TGTGCCAGCAGAGGGGAACAAGGGGTGAACACTGAAGCTTTCTTT.

V and J are TRBV2 and TRBJ2-1; 9 nucleotides line up with TRBD2. This CDR3 region has 15 residues. V trimming: 4 bases; J trimming: 4 bases; junction bases outside the gene matches: 5. The germline CDR1 and CDR2 sequences are SNHLY and FYNNEI. The chain's CDR3 is CASSALAGRYNEQFF. Written as DNA, the CDR3 is TGTGCCAGCAGTGCCCTAGCGGGACGGTACAATGAGCAGTTCTTC.

The chain joins TRBV28 to TRBJ2-7; 7 bases map to TRBD2. This CDR3 contains 15 residues. Germline loops: CDR1 MDHEN, CDR2 SYDVKM. The V segment lost 3 bases and the J segment 6 bases; nucleotides outside the gene matches: 11. The CDR3 DNA is TGTGCCAGCAGTTTGGAACGACTAGCCGTAACCGAGCAGTACTTC. The encoded protein is CASSLERLAVTEQYF.

J is TRBJ2-7 and V is TRBV6-5; possibly TRBD2 for D (6 bases). The germline V gene has CDR1 MNHEY and CDR2 SVGAGI. The V end was cut by 6 bases, the J end by 0 bases, with 15 bases between. This CDR3 comprises 15 residues. The CDR3 DNA reads TGTGCCAGCAGCCCTGAGGGTAGCGGCTCCTACGAGCAGTACTTC. It encodes CASSPEGSGSYEQYF.

V and J are TRBV28 and TRBJ2-7, with TRBD1 matching 8 bases. This CDR3 spans 16 amino acids. Germline CDR1 is MDHEN and CDR2 is SYDVKM. V dropped 4 bases and J dropped 5; count of bases not matched to a gene: 13. CDR3 bases: TGTGCCAGCAGTTCGAACCACCAGGGGGCACGGAACGAGCAGTACTTC. Translation: CASSSNHQGARNEQYF.